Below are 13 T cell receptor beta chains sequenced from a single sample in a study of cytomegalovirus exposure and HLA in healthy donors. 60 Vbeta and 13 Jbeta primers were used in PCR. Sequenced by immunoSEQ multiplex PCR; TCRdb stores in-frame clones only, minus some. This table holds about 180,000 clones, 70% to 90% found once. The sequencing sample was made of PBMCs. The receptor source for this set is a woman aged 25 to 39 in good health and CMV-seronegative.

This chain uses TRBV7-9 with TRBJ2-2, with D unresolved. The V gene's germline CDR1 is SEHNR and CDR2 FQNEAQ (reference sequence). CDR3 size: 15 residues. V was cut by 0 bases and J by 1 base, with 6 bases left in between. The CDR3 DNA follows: TGTGCCAGCAGCTTAGCTGGGCAGAACACCGGGGAGCTGTTTTTT. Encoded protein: CASSLAGQNTGELFF.

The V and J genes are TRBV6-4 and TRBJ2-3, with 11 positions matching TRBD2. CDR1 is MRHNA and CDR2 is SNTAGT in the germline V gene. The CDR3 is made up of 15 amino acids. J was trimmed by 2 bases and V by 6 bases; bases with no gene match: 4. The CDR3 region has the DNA TGTGCCAGCAGCGTAGCGGGGGGGGCCACAGATACGCAGTATTTT. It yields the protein CASSVAGGATDTQYF.

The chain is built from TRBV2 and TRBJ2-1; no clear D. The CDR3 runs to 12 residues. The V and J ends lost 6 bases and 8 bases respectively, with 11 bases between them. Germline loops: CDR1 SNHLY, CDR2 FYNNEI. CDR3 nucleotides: TGTGCCAGCAGCCCAAAAGAGTATGAGCAGTTCTTC. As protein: CASSPKEYEQFF.

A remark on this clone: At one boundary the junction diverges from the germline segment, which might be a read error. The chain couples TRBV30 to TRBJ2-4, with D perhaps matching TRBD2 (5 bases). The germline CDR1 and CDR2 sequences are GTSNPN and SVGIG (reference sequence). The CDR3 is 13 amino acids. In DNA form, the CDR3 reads TGTGCCTGGAGTGTAGGAGTCGGGAACAGTCAGTACTTC. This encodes CAWSVGVGNSQYF. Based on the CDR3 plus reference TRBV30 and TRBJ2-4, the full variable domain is SQTIHQWPATLVQPVGSPLSLECTVEGTSNPNLYWYRQAAGRGLQLLFYSVGIGQISSEVPQNLSASRPQDRQFILSSKKLLLSDSGFYLCAWSVGVGNSQYFGAGTRLSVL.

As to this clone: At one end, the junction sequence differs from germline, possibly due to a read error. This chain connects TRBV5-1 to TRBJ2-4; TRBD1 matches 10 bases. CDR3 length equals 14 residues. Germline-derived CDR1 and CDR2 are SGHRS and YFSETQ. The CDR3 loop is CASSSGDRGNSQYF. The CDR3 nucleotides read TGCGCCAGCAGCTCAGGGGACAGGGGAAACAGTCAGTACTTC.

CDR3 loop: CASKGDYNEQFF. The CDR3 DNA reads as TGTGCCAGCAAAGGGGACTACAATGAGCAGTTCTTC. The V call is TRBV27, the J call TRBJ2-1; a weak D match, TRBD1 (5 bases). V dropped 7 bases and J dropped 3 bases, with 7 bases sitting between them. The length of the CDR3 is 12 residues. Germline V lookup: CDR1 MNHEY, CDR2 SMNVEV (reference sequence).

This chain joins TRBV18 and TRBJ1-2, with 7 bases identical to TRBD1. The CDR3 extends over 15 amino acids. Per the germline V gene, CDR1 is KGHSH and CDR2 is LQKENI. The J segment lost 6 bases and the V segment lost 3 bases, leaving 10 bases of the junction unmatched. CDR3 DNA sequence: TGTGCCAGCTCACCCGACATGACAGGGAGGAATGGCTACACCTTC. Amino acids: CASSPDMTGRNGYTF.

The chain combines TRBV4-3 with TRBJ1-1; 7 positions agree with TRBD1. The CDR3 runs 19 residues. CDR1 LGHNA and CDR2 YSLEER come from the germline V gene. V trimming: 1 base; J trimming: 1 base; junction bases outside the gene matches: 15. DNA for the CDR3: TGCGCCAGCAGCCAAGTATTGAGGCAGGGGGTGGGGGGGAACACTGAAGCTTTCTTT. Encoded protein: CASSQVLRQGVGGNTEAFF.

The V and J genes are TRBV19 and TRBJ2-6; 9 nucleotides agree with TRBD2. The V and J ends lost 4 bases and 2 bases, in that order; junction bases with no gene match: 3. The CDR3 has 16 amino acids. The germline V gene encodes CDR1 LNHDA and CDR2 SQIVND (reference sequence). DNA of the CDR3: TGTGCCAGTAGTAGGCTAGCGGGACCTGGGGCCAACGTCCTGACTTTC. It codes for CASSRLAGPGANVLTF.

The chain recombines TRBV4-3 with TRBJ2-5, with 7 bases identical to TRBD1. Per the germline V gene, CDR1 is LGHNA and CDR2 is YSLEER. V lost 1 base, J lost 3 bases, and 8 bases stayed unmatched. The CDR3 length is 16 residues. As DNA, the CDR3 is TGCGCCAGCAGCCAAGGTGGGGGACAGACGGAAGAGACCCAGTACTTC. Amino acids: CASSQGGGQTEETQYF.

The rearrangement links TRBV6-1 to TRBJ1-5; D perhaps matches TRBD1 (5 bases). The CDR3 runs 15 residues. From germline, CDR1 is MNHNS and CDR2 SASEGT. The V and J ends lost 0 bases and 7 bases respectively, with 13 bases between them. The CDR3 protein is CASSEASGVEQPQHF. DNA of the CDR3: TGTGCCAGCAGTGAAGCGTCGGGGGTTGAGCAGCCCCAGCATTTT.

In DNA form, the CDR3 reads TGCAGCGTTCTCGGGACTAGCGGGGGGGTCCAAGAGACCCAGTACTTC. Its translation is CSVLGTSGGVQETQYF. The genes are TRBV29-1 and TRBJ2-5; 16 nucleotides align to TRBD2. Germline values: CDR1 SQVTM, CDR2 ANQGSEA. The CDR3 spans 16 residues. Trimming removed 5 bases from V and 1 base from J; junction bases left unmatched: 4.

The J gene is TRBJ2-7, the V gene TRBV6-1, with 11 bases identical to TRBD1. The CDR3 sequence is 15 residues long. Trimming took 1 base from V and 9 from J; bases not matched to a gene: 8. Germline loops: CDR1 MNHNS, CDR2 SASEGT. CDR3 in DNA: TGTGCCAGCAGTGAAGAGGGGACAGGGGGGGTGGCGCAGTACTTC. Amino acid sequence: CASSEEGTGGVAQYF.